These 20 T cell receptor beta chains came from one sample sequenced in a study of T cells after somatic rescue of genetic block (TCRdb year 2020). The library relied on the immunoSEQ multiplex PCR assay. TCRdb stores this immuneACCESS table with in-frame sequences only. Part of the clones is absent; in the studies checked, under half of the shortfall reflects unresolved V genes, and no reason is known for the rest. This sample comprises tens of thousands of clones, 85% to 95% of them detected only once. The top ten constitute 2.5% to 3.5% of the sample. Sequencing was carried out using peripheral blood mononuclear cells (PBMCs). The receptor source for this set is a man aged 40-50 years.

The CDR3 protein is CASSARRVDSYYYEQYF. CDR3 sequence (DNA): TGTGCCAGCAGCGCCCGGAGGGTGGACAGTTACTACTACGAGCAGTACTTC. V usage is TRBV7-8 and J usage is TRBJ2-7, with D perhaps given as TRBD1 or TRBD2 (6 bases each). The CDR3 is 17 amino acids. Trimming pared 5 bases from V and 3 bases from J, leaving 23 bases between. In germline, CDR1 is SGHVS, CDR2 FQNEAQ. Supplemented by reference TRBV7-8 and TRBJ2-7, the full variable domain reads GAGVSQSPRYKVAKRGQDVALRCDPISGHVSLFWYQQALGQGPEFLTYFQNEAQLDKSGLPSDRFFAERPEGSVSTLKIQRTQQEDSAVYLCASSARRVDSYYYEQYFGPGTRLTVT.

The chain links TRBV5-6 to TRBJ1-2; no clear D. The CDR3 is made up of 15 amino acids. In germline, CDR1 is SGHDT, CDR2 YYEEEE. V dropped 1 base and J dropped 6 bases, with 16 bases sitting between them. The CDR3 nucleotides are TGTGCCAGCAGCTTGCCCGGGTGGGAAGAGAATGGCTACACCTTC. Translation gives CASSLPGWEENGYTF.

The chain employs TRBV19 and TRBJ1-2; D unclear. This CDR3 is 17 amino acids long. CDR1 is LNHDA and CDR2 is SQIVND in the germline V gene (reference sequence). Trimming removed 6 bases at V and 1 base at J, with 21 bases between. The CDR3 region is CASRDSGRTYYNYGYTF. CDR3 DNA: TGTGCCAGTAGGGACTCCGGGAGAACCTATTATAACTATGGCTACACCTTC.

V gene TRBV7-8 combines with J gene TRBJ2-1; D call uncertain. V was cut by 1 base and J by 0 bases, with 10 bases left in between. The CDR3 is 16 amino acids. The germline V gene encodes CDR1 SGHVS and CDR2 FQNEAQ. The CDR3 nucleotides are TGTGCCAGCAGCTTAGGCTTTTCACTCTCCTACAATGAGCAGTTCTTC. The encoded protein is CASSLGFSLSYNEQFF.

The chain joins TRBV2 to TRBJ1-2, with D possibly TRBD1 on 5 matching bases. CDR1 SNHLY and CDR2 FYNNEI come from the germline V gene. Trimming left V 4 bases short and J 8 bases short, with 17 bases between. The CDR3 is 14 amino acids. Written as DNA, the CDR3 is TGTGCCAGCAGTGGGGGTTGGACACCCAGGGGCTACACCTTC. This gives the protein CASSGGWTPRGYTF.

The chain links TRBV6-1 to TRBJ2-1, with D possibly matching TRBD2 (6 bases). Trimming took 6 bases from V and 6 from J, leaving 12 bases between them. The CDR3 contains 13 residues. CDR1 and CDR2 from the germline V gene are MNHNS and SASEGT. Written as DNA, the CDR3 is TGTGCCAGCAGGCAATGGACTATCAATGAGCAGTTCTTC. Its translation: CASRQWTINEQFF.

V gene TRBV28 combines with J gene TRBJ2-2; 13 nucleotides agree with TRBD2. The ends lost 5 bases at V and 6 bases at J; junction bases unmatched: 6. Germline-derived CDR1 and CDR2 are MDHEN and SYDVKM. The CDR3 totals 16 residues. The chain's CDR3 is CASSVPGLAGSGELFF. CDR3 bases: TGTGCCAGCAGTGTCCCGGGACTAGCGGGGTCCGGGGAGCTGTTTTTT.

CDR3 coding DNA: TGTGCCAGCAGCCCGTATCGACGATCAAACACAGATACGCAGTATTTT. It translates to CASSPYRRSNTDTQYF. The chain uses TRBV13 and TRBJ2-3, with unresolved D. Trimming cost V 5 bases and J 2 bases, with 17 bases left between them. CDR3 size: 16 residues. Germline lookup yields CDR1 PRHDT and CDR2 FYEKMQ (reference sequence).

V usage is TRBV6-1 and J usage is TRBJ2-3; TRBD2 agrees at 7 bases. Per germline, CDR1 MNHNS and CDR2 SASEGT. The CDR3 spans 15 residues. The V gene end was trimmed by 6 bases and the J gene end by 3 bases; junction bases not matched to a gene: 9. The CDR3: CASRTWEGRTDTQYF. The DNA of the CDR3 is TGTGCCAGCAGAACTTGGGAGGGCCGGACAGATACGCAGTATTTT.

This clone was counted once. DNA of the CDR3: TGTGCCAGCAGCTTGGGGGGACAGACGAACACTGAAGCTTTCTTT. Protein sequence: CASSLGGQTNTEAFF. The chain is built from TRBV7-3 and TRBJ1-1, with 7 positions matching TRBD1. Per the germline V gene, CDR1 is SGHTA and CDR2 is FQGTGA. The CDR3 consists of 15 residues. With 3 bases clipped from V and 1 base from J, the junction kept 5 bases outside the gene matches.

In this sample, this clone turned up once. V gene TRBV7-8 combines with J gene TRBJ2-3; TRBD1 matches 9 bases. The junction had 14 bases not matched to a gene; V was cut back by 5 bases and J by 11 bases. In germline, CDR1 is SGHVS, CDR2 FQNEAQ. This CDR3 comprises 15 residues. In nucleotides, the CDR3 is TGTGCCAGCAGCCAGAAGCCGGGACAGGGATCGGGGCAGTATTTT. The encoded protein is CASSQKPGQGSGQYF.

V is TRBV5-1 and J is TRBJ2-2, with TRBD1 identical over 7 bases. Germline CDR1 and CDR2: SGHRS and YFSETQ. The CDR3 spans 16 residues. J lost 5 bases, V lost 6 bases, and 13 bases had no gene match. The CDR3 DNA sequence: TGCGCCAGCATTCCACAAGGGACAGATGGAACCGGGGAGCTGTTTTTT. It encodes CASIPQGTDGTGELFF.

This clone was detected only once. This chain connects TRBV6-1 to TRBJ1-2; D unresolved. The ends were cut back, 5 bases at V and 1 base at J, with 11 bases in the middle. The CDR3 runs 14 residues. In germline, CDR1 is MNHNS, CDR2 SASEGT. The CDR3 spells CASSKGRNNYGYTF. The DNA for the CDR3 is TGTGCCAGCAGTAAAGGGCGGAATAACTATGGCTACACCTTC.

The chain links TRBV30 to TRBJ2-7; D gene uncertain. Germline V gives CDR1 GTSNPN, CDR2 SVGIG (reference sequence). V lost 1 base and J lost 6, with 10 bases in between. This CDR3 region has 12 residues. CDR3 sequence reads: CAWSELSGEQYF. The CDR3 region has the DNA TGTGCCTGGAGTGAGCTTAGTGGCGAGCAGTACTTC.

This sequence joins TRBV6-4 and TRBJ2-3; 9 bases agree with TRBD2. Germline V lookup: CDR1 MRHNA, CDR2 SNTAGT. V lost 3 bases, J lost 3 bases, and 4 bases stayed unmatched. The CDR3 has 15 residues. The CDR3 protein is CASSEAGGTTDTQYF. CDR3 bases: TGTGCCAGCAGTGAGGCGGGAGGGACAACAGATACGCAGTATTTT.

CDR3 region: CASSERGRGRSTEAFF. CDR3 coding DNA: TGTGCCAGCAGTGAAAGGGGGCGCGGAAGAAGTACTGAAGCTTTCTTT. The chain joins TRBV6-1 to TRBJ1-1; 7 positions match TRBD1. CDR1 and CDR2 from the germline V gene are MNHNS and SASEGT. CDR3 size: 16 residues. J was trimmed by 5 bases and V by 2 bases; bases with no gene match: 11.

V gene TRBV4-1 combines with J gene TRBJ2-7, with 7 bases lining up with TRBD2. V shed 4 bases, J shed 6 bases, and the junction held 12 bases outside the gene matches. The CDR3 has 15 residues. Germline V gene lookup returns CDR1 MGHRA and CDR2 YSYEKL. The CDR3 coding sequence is TGCGCCAGCAGCCGGGGGGGAAGGAGAGGTGGCGAGCAGTACTTC. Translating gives CASSRGGRRGGEQYF.

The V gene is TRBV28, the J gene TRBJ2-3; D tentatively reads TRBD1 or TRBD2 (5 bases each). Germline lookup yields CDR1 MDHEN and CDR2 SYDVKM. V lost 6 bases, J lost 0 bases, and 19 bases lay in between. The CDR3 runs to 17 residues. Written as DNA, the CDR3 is TGTGCCAGCAGGGACCGTCGGGACCTACTTAGCACAGATACGCAGTATTTT. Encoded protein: CASRDRRDLLSTDTQYF.

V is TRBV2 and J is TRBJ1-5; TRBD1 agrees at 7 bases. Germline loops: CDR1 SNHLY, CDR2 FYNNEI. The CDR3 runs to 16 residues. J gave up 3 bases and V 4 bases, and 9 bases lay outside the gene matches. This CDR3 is CASSGQGTVVNQPQHF. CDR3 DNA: TGTGCCAGCAGTGGACAGGGAACCGTAGTCAATCAGCCCCAGCATTTT.

In DNA, the CDR3 is TGTGCCAGCAGTTGGGGAGTCCAAGAGACCCAGTACTTC. Its protein is CASSWGVQETQYF. This chain joins TRBV28 and TRBJ2-5; tentatively, D is TRBD2 (5 bases). The V and J ends lost 4 bases and 1 base respectively, with 7 bases between them. The V gene's germline CDR1 is MDHEN and CDR2 SYDVKM. The CDR3 is 13 residues long.